Presented here are 21 T cell receptor beta chains from one specimen sequenced in a study of beta chain features in type 1 diabetes. The sequenced template was cDNA made from the entire isolated RNA. Profiled with immunoSEQ multiplex PCR; TCRdb holds only in-frame clones, not every one. The sample has hundreds of thousands of clones; roughly 16% are singletons. Sequenced sample: naive CD4+ T cells from blood. These receptors all stem from a man younger than 35 in good health.

The chain combines TRBV30 with TRBJ2-3; TRBD2 aligns across 9 bases. Germline assignment: CDR1 GTSNPN and CDR2 SVGIG (reference sequence). The CDR3 has 15 amino acids. The trim removed 5 bases at V and 0 bases at J, leaving 6 bases unmatched. Here the CDR3 DNA reads TGTGCCTGGGCGACTAGCGGCCTAAGCACAGATACGCAGTATTTT. Its protein is CAWATSGLSTDTQYF. The whole variable domain, remainder taken from reference TRBV30 and TRBJ2-3, is SQTIHQWPATLVQPVGSPLSLECTVEGTSNPNLYWYRQAAGRGLQLLFYSVGIGQISSEVPQNLSASRPQDRQFILSSKKLLLSDSGFYLCAWATSGLSTDTQYFGPGTRLTVL.

The chain carries TRBV19 and TRBJ2-1, with TRBD2 matching 16 bases. The germline V gene has CDR1 LNHDA and CDR2 SQIVND (reference sequence). The CDR3 sequence is 18 residues long. Trimming removed 3 bases from V and 5 bases from J; junction bases left unmatched: 7. CDR3 nucleotides: TGTGCCAGTAGTATCCCGGGACTAGCGGGAGGGGTACACAATGAGCAGTTCTTC. It encodes CASSIPGLAGGVHNEQFF.

This clone was seen only a few times. The V gene is TRBV15, the J gene TRBJ1-2, with TRBD1 matching 7 bases. Unmatched junction bases numbered 7, after V lost 0 bases and J lost 6 bases. Germline CDR1 reads LNHNV; CDR2 reads YYDKDF (reference sequence). The CDR3 is 15 amino acids. This chain's CDR3 is CATSRDVQGNDGYTF. In nucleotides, the CDR3 is TGTGCCACCAGCAGAGATGTACAGGGGAATGATGGCTACACCTTC.

This chain joins TRBV4-2 and TRBJ1-2, with D hard to call. The CDR3 runs 13 residues. V lost 3 bases and J 7 bases, leaving 12 bases between the germline ends. Germline lookup yields CDR1 LGHNA and CDR2 YNFKEQ. CDR3: CASSQRDIGGYTF. In DNA, the CDR3 is TGTGCCAGCAGCCAGAGGGATATAGGTGGCTACACCTTC.

A word on this clone: Other DNA sequences in the same sample also yield this CDR3. This chain uses TRBV18 with TRBJ1-1, with D unresolved. The V end was cut by 3 bases, the J end by 4 bases, with 9 bases between. The CDR3 covers 13 residues. Germline CDR1 reads KGHSH; CDR2 reads LQKENI. The CDR3 region has the DNA TGTGCCAGCTCACCTAGGACGGGCACTGAAGCTTTCTTT. Encoded protein: CASSPRTGTEAFF.

This clone turned up a few times. V is TRBV5-4 and J is TRBJ1-4; weak D call: TRBD1 (6 bases). From germline, CDR1 is SGHNT and CDR2 YYREEE (reference sequence). Between the trimmed V and J ends, which lost 3 bases and 5 bases, there was a span of 11 bases. The CDR3 sequence is 14 residues long. CDR3 amino acids: CASSSGTSNEKLFF. CDR3 DNA: TGTGCCAGCAGCTCCGGGACAAGCAATGAAAAACTGTTTTTT.

V usage is TRBV27 and J usage is TRBJ1-1; TRBD1 matches at 8 bases. Trimming removed 6 bases from V and 2 bases from J; junction bases left unmatched: 14. This CDR3 is 17 amino acids long. Germline values: CDR1 MNHEY, CDR2 SMNVEV (reference sequence). As DNA, the CDR3 is TGTGCCAGCAGACCGGGACAGGTGCTAATGATTAACACTGAAGCTTTCTTT. This translates into CASRPGQVLMINTEAFF.

This clone was seen once. The J gene is TRBJ2-3, the V gene TRBV4-1; possible D gene TRBD1, 7 bases. The CDR3 is made up of 15 amino acids. Germline-derived CDR1 and CDR2 are MGHRA and YSYEKL. The ends were cut back, 7 bases at V and 4 bases at J, with 18 bases in the middle. In DNA form, the CDR3 reads TGCGCCAGCACCCGGCAGGGGGGCCGAGCAGATACGCAGTATTTT. This translates into CASTRQGGRADTQYF.

This clone was counted between two and nine times. The rearrangement joins TRBV19 to TRBJ2-5, with TRBD2 identical over 8 bases. CDR3 length equals 16 residues. The V gene's germline CDR1 is LNHDA and CDR2 SQIVND (reference sequence). The V and J ends lost 3 bases and 4 bases, in that order; junction bases with no gene match: 10. The CDR3 region is CASSIGGAGEGETQYF. The CDR3 region has the DNA TGTGCCAGTAGTATCGGGGGAGCGGGAGAGGGAGAGACCCAGTACTTC.

This clone was detected only a few times. This sequence joins TRBV7-2 and TRBJ2-1, with D unclear. Trimming shortened V by 5 bases and J by 10 bases, and 15 bases separated the two germline ends. Germline V gene sequence: CDR1 SGHTA, CDR2 FQGNSA. This CDR3 comprises 13 residues. This CDR3 reads CASSDGPSMEQFF. The DNA for the CDR3 is TGTGCCAGCAGCGACGGACCGTCTATGGAGCAGTTCTTC.

Only a few counts were recorded for this clone. The rearrangement links TRBV27 to TRBJ2-7, with TRBD1 matching over 7 bases. Germline V gives CDR1 MNHEY, CDR2 SMNVEV (reference sequence). Trimming at V came to 2 bases and at J to 6 bases, leaving 13 bases not matched to a gene. This CDR3 contains 16 residues. The CDR3 region has the DNA TGTGCCAGCAGTTTACGGTTGACAGGGTCACCCCTCGAGCAGTACTTC. It yields the protein CASSLRLTGSPLEQYF.

This chain joins TRBV7-3 and TRBJ2-1; a weak D match, TRBD2 (6 bases). The CDR3 is made up of 13 amino acids. Germline values: CDR1 SGHTA, CDR2 FQGTGA. The V gene lost 0 bases and the J gene lost 15 bases, with 15 bases spanning the gap. CDR3: CASSLTKGGPLFF. DNA of the CDR3: TGTGCCAGCAGCTTAACGAAGGGAGGCCCGCTGTTCTTC.

This clone was counted only a few times. V usage is TRBV10-3 and J usage is TRBJ2-3; TRBD2 agrees at 12 bases. The CDR3 runs 16 residues. The J segment lost 2 bases and the V segment lost 10 bases, leaving 10 bases of the junction unmatched. Looked up from germline, CDR1 is ENHRY and CDR2 is SYGVKD. The CDR3 DNA is TGTGCCACCAGGACTAGCGGGGCGGGGATCACAGATACGCAGTATTTT. It translates to CATRTSGAGITDTQYF.

The V and J genes are TRBV7-9 and TRBJ1-4; 7 positions match TRBD1. The CDR3 covers 14 residues. V was clipped by 1 base and J by 14 bases; unmatched bases: 10. Germline loops: CDR1 SEHNR, CDR2 FQNEAQ (reference sequence). This CDR3 is CASSLGGQSLTLFF. CDR3 nucleotides: TGTGCCAGCAGCTTAGGGGGACAGAGCCTAACCCTGTTTTTT.

This clone has only a few counts. The J gene is TRBJ1-6, the V gene TRBV5-1; tentatively, D is TRBD1 (6 bases). The length of the CDR3 is 14 residues. Germline V lookup: CDR1 SGHRS, CDR2 YFSETQ. With 0 bases removed from V and 11 bases from J, the gap between germline ends came to 12 bases. The CDR3 sequence is CASSLDRVQTPLHF. DNA for the CDR3: TGCGCCAGCAGCTTGGACAGGGTCCAAACACCCCTCCACTTT.

The chain joins TRBV7-9 to TRBJ2-3; D not certain. V was trimmed by 1 base and J by 5 bases, leaving 10 bases between them. The CDR3 contains 14 residues. Germline CDR1 SEHNR, CDR2 FQNEAQ (reference sequence). The CDR3 sequence is CASSLVTDRDTQYF. The CDR3 DNA reads TGTGCCAGCAGCTTAGTCACGGATAGAGATACGCAGTATTTT.

The chain carries TRBV5-6 and TRBJ1-5; 10 bases match TRBD1. V lost 3 bases, J lost 4 bases, and 4 bases stayed unmatched. Germline V gives CDR1 SGHDT, CDR2 YYEEEE. The CDR3 has 15 amino acids. The CDR3 coding sequence is TGTGCCAGCAGCTCCAGGGACAGGGGAAATCAGCCCCAGCATTTT. This translates into CASSSRDRGNQPQHF.

The V call is TRBV5-4, the J call TRBJ2-7; no clear D gene. Trimming cost V 0 bases and J 0 bases, with 10 bases left between them. Germline-derived CDR1 and CDR2 are SGHNT and YYREEE (reference sequence). The CDR3 length is 15 residues. As DNA, the CDR3 is TGTGCCAGCAGCTTGGGGACGGCGAGCTCCTACGAGCAGTACTTC. Its protein is CASSLGTASSYEQYF.

This chain joins TRBV10-3 and TRBJ1-4; 8 positions agree with TRBD1. This CDR3 is 15 amino acids long. CDR1 is ENHRY and CDR2 is SYGVKD in the germline V gene. V lost 11 bases, J lost 0 bases, and 8 bases stayed unmatched. CDR3 sequence (DNA): TGTGCCGCCACAGGGGGACCCTCAACTAATGAAAAACTGTTTTTT. Protein: CAATGGPSTNEKLFF.

This clone was recorded a few times. This chain uses TRBV29-1 with TRBJ2-1, with a weak D call TRBD1 (5 bases). In germline, CDR1 is SQVTM, CDR2 ANQGSEA. The CDR3 is 13 amino acids. The ends were cut back, 2 bases at V and 7 bases at J, with 12 bases in the middle. This CDR3 reads CSVERTGGNEQFF. The CDR3 coding sequence is TGCAGCGTTGAAAGAACAGGTGGGAATGAGCAGTTCTTC.

In this sample, this clone turned up a few times. This sequence joins TRBV27 and TRBJ1-2, with 8 bases that match TRBD1. With 6 bases clipped from V and 4 bases from J, the junction kept 7 bases outside the gene matches. Germline V gene sequence: CDR1 MNHEY, CDR2 SMNVEV (reference sequence). The length of the CDR3 is 14 residues. The CDR3 loop reads CASRKTGVPYGYTF. In DNA form, the CDR3 reads TGTGCCAGCAGGAAGACAGGGGTTCCCTATGGCTACACCTTC.